This passage covers 27 T cell receptor beta chains from one sample sequenced in a study of OX40 agonist ivuxolimab in advanced cancers. Using immunoSEQ multiplex PCR, the repertoire was profiled, and TCRdb retains in-frame clones only, with some absent. The sample comprises fewer than 85,000 clones, 90% of which are singletons, and less than 0.75% rests with the top ten. Specimen: CD4+ or CD8+ T cells sorted from blood, collected in a trial of the OX40 agonist ivuxolimab. The receptors shown here come from an adult with an advanced solid tumor such as melanoma, head and neck, liver or kidney cancer.

This chain joins TRBV19 and TRBJ1-2; 10 bases agree with TRBD1. V shed 8 bases and J 1 base; nucleotides not matched to a gene: 7. Germline V gene data show CDR1 as LNHDA and CDR2 as SQIVND (reference sequence). The CDR3 contains 15 residues. The CDR3 sequence: CASFTGTGVNYGYTF. CDR3 DNA sequence: TGTGCCAGTTTTACCGGGACAGGGGTTAACTATGGCTACACCTTC.

The V call is TRBV4-3, the J call TRBJ2-7, with TRBD1 matching 7 bases. V shed 0 bases, J shed 2 bases, and the junction held 10 bases outside the gene matches. CDR3 length: 17 residues. CDR1 and CDR2 (germline): LGHNA, YSLEER. Written as DNA, the CDR3 is TGCGCCAGCAGCCAAGAGAGCCAGGGACAGAGTCCCTACGAGCAGTACTTC. Protein sequence: CASSQESQGQSPYEQYF.

The V call is TRBV13, the J call TRBJ1-3; D not certain. Germline CDR1 and CDR2: PRHDT and FYEKMQ (reference sequence). V gave up 2 bases and J gave up 1 base, with 3 bases separating them. The CDR3 extends over 13 amino acids. The CDR3 DNA sequence: TGTGCCAGCAGCTTACAGTCTGGAAACACCATATATTTT. Translation gives CASSLQSGNTIYF.

The rearrangement joins TRBV4-1 to TRBJ2-6, with D unresolved. Germline V CDR1 and CDR2: MGHRA, YSYEKL. V gave up 1 base and J gave up 4 bases, with 14 bases separating them. The CDR3 is made up of 17 amino acids. The CDR3, as DNA: TGCGCCAGCAGCCAAGGAGTCGTGCTAGTAGGGGCCAACGTCCTGACTTTC. This encodes CASSQGVVLVGANVLTF.

In its sample, this clone was seen a few times. This sample includes further DNA sequences coding for the same CDR3. The V and J genes are TRBV19 and TRBJ2-7; no clear D gene. This CDR3 region has 13 residues. With 4 bases removed from V and 0 bases from J, the gap between germline ends came to 7 bases. Germline V CDR1 and CDR2: LNHDA, SQIVND (reference sequence). CDR3 loop: CASSTGSSYEQYF. The CDR3, as DNA: TGTGCCAGTAGTACTGGAAGCTCCTACGAGCAGTACTTC.

The chain recombines TRBV2 with TRBJ1-6, with unresolved D. The CDR3 has 13 amino acids. Germline CDR1 and CDR2: SNHLY and FYNNEI. Trimming removed 7 bases from V and 5 bases from J, with 9 bases in between. CDR3 sequence reads: CASMQENNSPLHF. CDR3 nucleotide sequence: TGTGCCAGCATGCAGGAAAATAATTCACCCCTCCACTTT.

The chain has TRBV7-8 and TRBJ2-1; no firm D call. This CDR3 is 12 amino acids long. V lost 5 bases, J lost 3 bases, and 5 bases lay in between. Per germline, CDR1 SGHVS and CDR2 FQNEAQ. The CDR3 DNA reads as TGTGCCAGCAGCCCCCTCTACAATGAGCAGTTCTTC. Protein product: CASSPLYNEQFF. Using reference TRBV7-8 and TRBJ2-1 for the parts outside the CDR3, the full variable domain is GAGVSQSPRYKVAKRGQDVALRCDPISGHVSLFWYQQALGQGPEFLTYFQNEAQLDKSGLPSDRFFAERPEGSVSTLKIQRTQQEDSAVYLCASSPLYNEQFFGPGTRLTVL.

The chain is built from TRBV30 and TRBJ1-2, with 10 bases aligning to TRBD1. The V gene's germline CDR1 is GTSNPN and CDR2 SVGIG (reference sequence). The CDR3 is 15 residues long. With V trimmed by 4 bases and J by 3 bases, 8 bases remained unmatched. CDR3 protein: CAWNLGTGAYYGYTF. The CDR3 DNA is TGTGCCTGGAATCTAGGGACAGGGGCCTACTATGGCTACACCTTC.

This clone turned up a few times. The chain employs TRBV6-5 and TRBJ2-1, with 8 positions matching TRBD2. Germline lookup yields CDR1 MNHEY and CDR2 SVGAGI. The CDR3 has 15 amino acids. Trimming at V came to 6 bases and at J to 4 bases, leaving 8 bases not matched to a gene. CDR3 region: CASRLTSGYYNEQFF. For the CDR3, the DNA is TGTGCCAGCAGGCTAACTAGCGGTTATTACAATGAGCAGTTCTTC.

The rearrangement links TRBV25-1 to TRBJ1-2; TRBD1 matches at 7 bases. CDR1 and CDR2 from the germline V gene are MGHDK and SYGVNS. Trimming cost V 5 bases and J 6 bases; bases outside gene matches: 9. The CDR3 loop spans 14 amino acids. This CDR3 reads CASSRGGDSHGYTF. As DNA, the CDR3 is TGTGCCAGCAGTAGGGGGGGGGACAGCCATGGCTACACCTTC.

The J gene is TRBJ2-2, the V gene TRBV2; D is unclear. From germline, CDR1 is SNHLY and CDR2 FYNNEI. V dropped 6 bases and J dropped 3 bases, with 11 bases sitting between them. The CDR3 is 14 amino acids. As DNA, the CDR3 is TGTGCCAGCAGCACCGGACGAGACACCGGGGAGCTGTTTTTT. It encodes CASSTGRDTGELFF.

This chain links TRBV4-1 with TRBJ1-3; no clear D. Germline V gene lookup returns CDR1 MGHRA and CDR2 YSYEKL. The length of the CDR3 is 16 residues. V dropped 1 base and J dropped 0 bases, with 10 bases sitting between them. CDR3 bases: TGCGCCAGCAGCCAAGGGGCGGGAAGCTCTGGAAACACCATATATTTT. Translated, it gives CASSQGAGSSGNTIYF.

The chain has TRBV4-2 and TRBJ2-3; D is unresolved. Trimming cost V 0 bases and J 0 bases, with 7 bases left between them. The length of the CDR3 is 15 residues. Germline CDR1 and CDR2: LGHNA and YNFKEQ. The CDR3 protein is CASSQETYSTDTQYF. The CDR3 DNA reads as TGTGCCAGCAGCCAAGAGACCTATAGCACAGATACGCAGTATTTT.

This chain links TRBV6-1 with TRBJ2-7; D is unresolved. The germline V gene encodes CDR1 MNHNS and CDR2 SASEGT. V lost 3 bases, J lost 5 bases, and 14 bases lay in between. This CDR3 has 14 residues. The CDR3 coding sequence is TGTGCCAGCAGTGATGGTCCGTTTTACGACGAGCAGTACTTC. Residues: CASSDGPFYDEQYF.

The genes are TRBV7-8 and TRBJ2-7; D is perhaps TRBD2 (5 bases). Germline CDR1 and CDR2: SGHVS and FQNEAQ. V dropped 3 bases and J dropped 0 bases, with 12 bases sitting between them. The CDR3 totals 15 residues. CDR3 in DNA: TGTGCCAGCAGCTTTGGCCGGGATTTCTCCTACGAGCAGTACTTC. It translates to CASSFGRDFSYEQYF.

The chain recombines TRBV28 with TRBJ1-5; a weak D match, TRBD1 (6 bases). The germline gives CDR1 MDHEN, CDR2 SYDVKM. The CDR3 extends over 13 amino acids. The V and J ends lost 7 bases and 13 bases respectively, with 20 bases between them. The CDR3 DNA follows: TGTGCCAGCAAAGGGGATGTCGGGGGCACTCAGCATTTT. Translated, it gives CASKGDVGGTQHF.

By sample fraction, this clone is medium-sized. The chain couples TRBV7-9 to TRBJ2-2; 8 bases agree with TRBD1. The germline gives CDR1 SEHNR, CDR2 FQNEAQ (reference sequence). V lost 3 bases to trimming and J lost 5 bases; unmatched junction nucleotides: 8. This CDR3 has 16 residues. CDR3 DNA: TGTGCCAGCAGCTTTGGACAGGGTTTTTCAACCGGGGAGCTGTTTTTT. Amino acid sequence: CASSFGQGFSTGELFF.

CDR3 DNA: TGTGCTAGTGGTTTGGTAACGGGACGGGCCTACGAGCAGTACTTC. Amino acid sequence: CASGLVTGRAYEQYF. The chain couples TRBV12-5 to TRBJ2-7; tentatively, D is TRBD1 or TRBD2 (5 bases each). This CDR3 spans 15 amino acids. Germline CDR1 is LGHNT and CDR2 is FRNRAP. V was pared by 0 bases and J by 2 bases, with 11 bases between. Using reference TRBV12-5 and TRBJ2-7 for the parts outside the CDR3, the full variable domain is DARVTQTPRHKVTEMGQEVTMRCQPILGHNTVFWYRQTMMQGLELLAYFRNRAPLDDSGMPKDRFSAEMPDATLATLKIQPSEPRDSAVYFCASGLVTGRAYEQYFGPGTRLTVT.

The CDR3 sequence is CASSRGGTTDTQYF. CDR3 coding DNA: TGTGCCAGCAGCCGTGGGGGGACAACAGATACGCAGTATTTT. The rearrangement links TRBV5-5 to TRBJ2-3, with D perhaps given as TRBD1 or TRBD2 (6 bases each). V dropped 4 bases and J dropped 3 bases, with 12 bases sitting between them. The CDR3 spans 14 residues. Per the germline V gene, CDR1 is SGHKS and CDR2 is YYEKEE (reference sequence).

As to this clone: One end of the junction fails to match germline, which may point to a read error. The chain joins TRBV7-9 to TRBJ2-3; 10 nucleotides align to TRBD2. The CDR3 is 14 amino acids. CDR1 is SEHNR and CDR2 is FQNEAQ in the germline V gene (reference sequence). The CDR3 spells CASSLAGGTDTQYF. CDR3 in DNA: TGTGCCAGCAGCCTAGCGGGAGGCACAGATACGCAGTATTTT.

The CDR3 sequence: CASSSGLAGMGEQFF. The DNA for the CDR3 is TGTGCCAGCAGCTCAGGACTAGCGGGGATGGGTGAGCAGTTCTTC. The chain uses TRBV7-9 and TRBJ2-1; 12 bases fit TRBD2. After removal of 4 bases from V and 9 bases from J, the junction contained 7 bases not matched to a gene. The CDR3 covers 15 residues. Germline lookup yields CDR1 SEHNR and CDR2 FQNEAQ (reference sequence). The full variable domain, in which reference TRBV7-9 and TRBJ2-1 provide the parts outside the CDR3, is DTGVSQNPRHKITKRGQNVTFRCDPISEHNRLYWYRQTLGQGPEFLTYFQNEAQLEKSRLLSDRFSAERPKGSFSTLEIQRTEQGDSAMYLCASSSGLAGMGEQFFGPGTRLTVL.

The chain joins TRBV5-1 to TRBJ2-5; D remains unclear. V gave up 1 base and J gave up 2 bases, with 12 bases separating them. CDR1 and CDR2 from the germline V gene are SGHRS and YFSETQ. The CDR3 sequence is 15 residues long. The CDR3 DNA is TGCGCCAGCAGCTTGCAATTTCTGGGGCAAGAGACCCAGTACTTC. It translates to CASSLQFLGQETQYF. Drawing the rest from reference TRBV5-1 and TRBJ2-5, the complete variable domain is KAGVTQTPRYLIKTRGQQVTLSCSPISGHRSVSWYQQTPGQGLQFLFEYFSETQRNKGNFPGRFSGRQFSNSRSEMNVSTLELGDSALYLCASSLQFLGQETQYFGPGTRLLVL.

V gene TRBV6-6 combines with J gene TRBJ1-1, with a tentative D call TRBD1 (5 bases). V was trimmed by 0 bases and J by 7 bases, leaving 9 bases between them. This CDR3 is 13 amino acids long. Per germline, CDR1 MNHNY and CDR2 SVGAGI (reference sequence). This CDR3 reads CASSYSGGYEAFF. The CDR3 DNA reads as TGTGCCAGCAGTTACTCCGGGGGATATGAAGCTTTCTTT.

The V gene is TRBV6-1, the J gene TRBJ1-1; the match to TRBD1 covers 8 bases. The ends lost 3 bases at V and 3 bases at J; junction bases unmatched: 6. CDR3 length: 15 residues. CDR1 is MNHNS, CDR2 SASEGT, per germline. The CDR3 coding sequence is TGTGCCAGCAGTGACGAGGGACAGGCTTACACTGAAGCTTTCTTT. Translating gives CASSDEGQAYTEAFF.

This chain joins TRBV27 and TRBJ2-1; 11 bases are a match to TRBD2. Germline lookup yields CDR1 MNHEY and CDR2 SMNVEV (reference sequence). J lost 3 bases, V lost 5 bases, and 6 bases had no gene match. This CDR3 is built from 16 residues. CDR3 coding DNA: TGTGCCAGCAGTCCTATCGGGACTAGCGGCTACAATGAGCAGTTCTTC. Amino acids: CASSPIGTSGYNEQFF.

This clone was recorded only once. The rearrangement uses TRBV5-1 and TRBJ1-1; maybe TRBD1 (6 bases). The V end was cut by 1 base, the J end by 3 bases, with 10 bases between. Germline V gene sequence: CDR1 SGHRS, CDR2 YFSETQ. The CDR3 is 14 amino acids. CDR3 loop: CASSLQGGHTEAFF. As DNA, the CDR3 is TGCGCCAGCAGCTTGCAAGGGGGGCACACTGAAGCTTTCTTT. The whole variable domain, remainder taken from reference TRBV5-1 and TRBJ1-1, is KAGVTQTPRYLIKTRGQQVTLSCSPISGHRSVSWYQQTPGQGLQFLFEYFSETQRNKGNFPGRFSGRQFSNSRSEMNVSTLELGDSALYLCASSLQGGHTEAFFGQGTRLTVV.

The V gene is TRBV2, the J gene TRBJ2-1, with D perhaps TRBD2 (5 bases). Per the germline V gene, CDR1 is SNHLY and CDR2 is FYNNEI. Trimming stripped 1 base from V and 12 bases from J, with 13 bases between. This CDR3 has 13 amino acids. CDR3 protein: CASSEGTGGVQFF. CDR3 nucleotide sequence: TGTGCCAGCAGTGAAGGAACCGGAGGAGTGCAGTTCTTC.